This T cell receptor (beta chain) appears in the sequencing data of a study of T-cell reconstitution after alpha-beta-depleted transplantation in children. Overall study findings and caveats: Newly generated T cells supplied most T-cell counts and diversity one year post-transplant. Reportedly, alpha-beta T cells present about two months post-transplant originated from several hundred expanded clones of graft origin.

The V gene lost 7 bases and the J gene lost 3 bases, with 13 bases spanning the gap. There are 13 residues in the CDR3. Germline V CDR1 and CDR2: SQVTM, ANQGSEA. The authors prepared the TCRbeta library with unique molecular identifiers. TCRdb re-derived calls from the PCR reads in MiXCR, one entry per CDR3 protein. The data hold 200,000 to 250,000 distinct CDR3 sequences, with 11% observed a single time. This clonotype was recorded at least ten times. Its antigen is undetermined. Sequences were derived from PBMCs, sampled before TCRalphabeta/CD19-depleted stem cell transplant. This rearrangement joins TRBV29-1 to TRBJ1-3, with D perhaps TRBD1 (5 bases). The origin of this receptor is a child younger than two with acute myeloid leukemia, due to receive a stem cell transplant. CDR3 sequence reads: CSGGQDYGNTIYF. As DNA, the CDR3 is TGCAGCGGGGGCCAGGATTATGGAAACACCATATATTTT.